A selection of T cell receptor beta chains follows, all from one sample in a study of T cells in Graves' hyperthyroidism and ophthalmopathy. TCRdb passed the multiplex PCR reads through MiXCR, listing each CDR3 protein once. The table records under 450,000 distinct CDR3 sequences, about 15% of them present only once. Sequenced sample: blood. The receptors derive from a woman aged 25 to 39 with Graves' hyperthyroidism that later progressed to Graves' ophthalmopathy. The CDR3 runs from the conserved cysteine through the conserved F or W.

j_gene: TRBJ1-1
v_gene: TRBV7-9
CDR3aa: CASSLFPGGNPEAFF

j_gene: TRBJ1-3
v_gene: TRBV12-3/TRBV12-4
CDR3aa: CASSLYGNTIYF

j_gene: TRBJ1-4
v_gene: TRBV20-1
CDR3aa: CSASATGESSEKLFF

j_gene: TRBJ1-1
v_gene: TRBV12-3/TRBV12-4
CDR3aa: CASSLARGNRDTEAFF

j_gene: TRBJ1-1
v_gene: TRBV11-2
CDR3aa: CASSNPGGAWNTEAFF

j_gene: TRBJ2-1
v_gene: TRBV19
CDR3aa: CASRSGTSLNEQFF

j_gene: TRBJ1-5
v_gene: TRBV30
CDR3aa: CAWSVDSYSNQPQHF

j_gene: TRBJ2-2
v_gene: TRBV12-3/TRBV12-4
CDR3aa: CASTPAGGPSGELFF

j_gene: TRBJ1-2
v_gene: TRBV10-3
CDR3aa: CAISGGSNYGYTF

j_gene: TRBJ2-1
v_gene: TRBV7-8
CDR3aa: CASSLGNLNEQFF

j_gene: TRBJ2-5
v_gene: TRBV6-6
CDR3aa: CASSYGQSGETQYF

j_gene: TRBJ1-5
v_gene: TRBV29-1
CDR3aa: CSVELDRGQPQHF

j_gene: TRBJ1-5
v_gene: TRBV27
CDR3aa: CASSGRNNQPQHF

j_gene: TRBJ1-5
v_gene: TRBV29-1
CDR3aa: CSAGTGNQPQHF

j_gene: TRBJ1-5
v_gene: TRBV27
CDR3aa: CASSEGAEQPQHF

j_gene: TRBJ2-1
v_gene: TRBV20-1
CDR3aa: CSADRFTYNEQFF

j_gene: TRBJ1-1
v_gene: TRBV19
CDR3aa: CASSIHLGPVNTEAFF

j_gene: TRBJ1-1
v_gene: TRBV2
CDR3aa: CASSEGRGNTEAFF

j_gene: TRBJ2-5
v_gene: TRBV29-1
CDR3aa: CSVRTLLVPQETQYF

j_gene: TRBJ2-1
v_gene: TRBV20-1
CDR3aa: CSARPSAKTHEQFF

j_gene: TRBJ2-3
v_gene: TRBV28
CDR3aa: CASSTGGDTQYF

j_gene: TRBJ2-2
v_gene: TRBV6-1
CDR3aa: CASSGLAGGPGELFF